This T cell receptor beta chain originates from a study of blood T cell repertoires in COVID-19. On the study more broadly: COVID-19 samples from acute and convalescent phases originated in the United States, Italy and Spain.

Libraries were prepared by immunoSEQ multiplex PCR; TCRdb keeps only in-frame clonotypes and omits some of them. The table includes approximately 200,000 clones, 75% to 90% detected once. The participants were between roughly 18 and 89 years old and came from about two dozen US areas. Categorization into cohorts depended on clinical history that participants reported. Exposed study participants had met a COVID-19 case within 2 weeks before entry. Trimming cost V 1 base and J 8 bases, with 11 bases left between them. CDR3 length: 13 amino acids. The germline CDR1 and CDR2 sequences are MGHRA and YSYEKL.

Material: PBMCs or T cells enriched from blood (not recorded which). The chain carries TRBV4-1 and TRBJ1-1; D uncertain. This clonotype originated in a woman in her 30s who had been exposed to COVID-19. The CDR3 protein is CASSQGLRMEAFF. The CDR3 DNA sequence: TGCGCCAGCAGCCAAGGACTGCGGATGGAAGCTTTCTTT.